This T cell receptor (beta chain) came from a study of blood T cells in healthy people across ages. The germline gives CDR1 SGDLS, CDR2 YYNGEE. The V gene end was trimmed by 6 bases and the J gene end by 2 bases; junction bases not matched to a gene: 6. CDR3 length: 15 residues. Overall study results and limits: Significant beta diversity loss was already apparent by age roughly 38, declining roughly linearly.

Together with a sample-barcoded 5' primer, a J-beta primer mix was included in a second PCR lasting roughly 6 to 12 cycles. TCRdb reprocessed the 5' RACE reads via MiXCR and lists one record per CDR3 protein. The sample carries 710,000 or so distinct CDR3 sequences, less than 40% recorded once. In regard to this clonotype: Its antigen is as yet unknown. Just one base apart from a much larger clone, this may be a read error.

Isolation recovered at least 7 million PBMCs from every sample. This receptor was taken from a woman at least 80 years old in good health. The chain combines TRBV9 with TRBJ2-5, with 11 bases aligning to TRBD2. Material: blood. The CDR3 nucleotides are TGTGCCAGCAACCCTAGCGGGGGGCATCAAGAGACCCAGTACTTC. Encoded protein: CASNPSGGHQETQYF.